This T cell receptor (beta chain) was captured by sequencing in a study of cytomegalovirus exposure and HLA in healthy donors. Regarding this clone: Antigen: not known.

Amplification used 60 Vbeta primers and 13 Jbeta primers. Produced via immunoSEQ multiplex PCR; TCRdb's table is partial and in-frame only. The sample lists 100,000 to 120,000 clones, roughly three quarters occurring once. Germline V CDR1 and CDR2: MDHEN, SYDVKM. This CDR3 comprises 13 residues. The V end was cut by 6 bases, the J end by 7 bases, with 15 bases between. Study-level results: The study assumed roughly uniform donor sequencing depth for presence/absence analyses.

Sequencing was done on a sample of PBMCs. The receptor was isolated from a male donor in good health and CMV-seronegative. The chain links TRBV28 to TRBJ1-2, with D hard to call. CDR3 loop: CASSSERWIGYTF. The CDR3 coding sequence is TGTGCCAGCAGCTCGGAGAGGTGGATTGGCTACACCTTC.